This T cell receptor (beta chain) was recovered during a study of spatial heterogeneity in lung cancer. The time point denotes: sample taken at primary tumor resection. TCRdb processed the 5' RACE reads anew with MiXCR; each CDR3 protein has one entry. The data show around 87,000 distinct CDR3 sequences, 10% to 15% seen once. The TCR was taken from a male donor with early-stage non-small cell lung cancer. Sample: PBMCs, taken at surgery.

The CDR3 DNA follows: TGTGCCAGCAGTGAACGTGGCAGTAACGTGCCCTACGAGCAGTACTTC. As protein: CASSERGSNVPYEQYF. V and J are TRBV6-1 and TRBJ2-7; no definite D call. The CDR3 has 16 amino acids. In germline, CDR1 is MNHNS, CDR2 SASEGT. The V end lost 2 bases, the J end lost 2 bases, and 16 bases lay between the germline ends.